The 4 T cell receptor beta chains reported below all come from one sample, sequenced in a study of cytomegalovirus exposure and HLA in healthy donors. TCRdb's table, derived via immunoSEQ multiplex PCR, lists solely in-frame clones and lacks some. The table lists about 360,000 clones, 75% to 90% of them singletons. The sequenced sample was PBMCs. These receptors originate from a woman between 18 and 30 years old in good health and CMV-seronegative.

This clone was observed a few times. The chain carries TRBV2 and TRBJ1-1, with a possible D match to TRBD1 (6 bases). Germline-derived CDR1 and CDR2 are SNHLY and FYNNEI. The CDR3 consists of 15 residues. The V end lost 1 base, the J end lost 2 bases, and 11 bases lay between the germline ends. The DNA for the CDR3 is TGTGCCAGCAGTGAAGTAGCAGGGGATAACACTGAAGCTTTCTTT. It is translated as CASSEVAGDNTEAFF.

The chain links TRBV6-6 to TRBJ1-3, with 7 nucleotides matching TRBD1. There are 15 residues in the CDR3. V lost 5 bases to trimming and J lost 1 base; unmatched junction nucleotides: 5. Germline V CDR1 and CDR2: MNHNY, SVGAGI (reference sequence). The CDR3 nucleotides are TGTGCCAGCAGTACAGGGGCGATATCTGGAAACACCATATATTTT. Translating it yields CASSTGAISGNTIYF.

The J gene is TRBJ2-2, the V gene TRBV7-8; 7 positions agree with TRBD2. This CDR3 has 15 residues. Trimming took 4 bases from V and 5 from J; bases not matched to a gene: 7. Germline assignment: CDR1 SGHVS and CDR2 FQNEAQ. The chain's CDR3 is CASSSGLRGTGELFF. The DNA for the CDR3 is TGTGCCAGCAGCTCCGGGTTGCGGGGGACCGGGGAGCTGTTTTTT.

The rearrangement uses TRBV13 and TRBJ1-2; 9 bases align to TRBD1. In germline, CDR1 is PRHDT, CDR2 FYEKMQ (reference sequence). J gave up 6 bases and V 6 bases, and 8 bases lay outside the gene matches. The CDR3 covers 14 residues. In DNA form, the CDR3 reads TGTGCCAGCAGGCCGTCCGGGACAGGGCATGGCTACACCTTC. Translated, it gives CASRPSGTGHGYTF.